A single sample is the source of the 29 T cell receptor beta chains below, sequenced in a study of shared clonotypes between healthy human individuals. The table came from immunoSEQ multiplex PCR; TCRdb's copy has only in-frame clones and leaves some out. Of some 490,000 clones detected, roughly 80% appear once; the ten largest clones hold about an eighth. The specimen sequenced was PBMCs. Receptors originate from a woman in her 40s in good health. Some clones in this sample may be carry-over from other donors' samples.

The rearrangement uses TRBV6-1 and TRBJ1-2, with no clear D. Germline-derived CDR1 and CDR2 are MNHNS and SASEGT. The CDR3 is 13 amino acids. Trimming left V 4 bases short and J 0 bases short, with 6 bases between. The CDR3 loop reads CASSGRTNYGYTF. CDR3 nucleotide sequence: TGTGCCAGCAGTGGCAGGACTAACTATGGCTACACCTTC.

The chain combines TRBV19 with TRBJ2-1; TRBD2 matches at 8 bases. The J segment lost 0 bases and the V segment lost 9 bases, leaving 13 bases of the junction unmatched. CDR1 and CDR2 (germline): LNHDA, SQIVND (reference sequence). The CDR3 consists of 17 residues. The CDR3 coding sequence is TGTGCCAGCGCCCCGACTAGCGCGGGAAGCTCCTACAATGAGCAGTTCTTC. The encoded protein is CASAPTSAGSSYNEQFF.

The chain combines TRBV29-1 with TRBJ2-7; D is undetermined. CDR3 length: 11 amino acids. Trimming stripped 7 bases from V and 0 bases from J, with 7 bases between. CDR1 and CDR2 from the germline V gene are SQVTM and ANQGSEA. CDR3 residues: CSALDSYEQYF. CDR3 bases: TGCAGCGCTCTCGACTCCTACGAGCAGTACTTC.

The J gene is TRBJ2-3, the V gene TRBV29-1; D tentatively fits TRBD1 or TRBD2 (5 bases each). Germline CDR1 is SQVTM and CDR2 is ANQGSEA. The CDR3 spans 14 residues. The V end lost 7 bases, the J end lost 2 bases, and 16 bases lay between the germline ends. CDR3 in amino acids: CSAEGRPLTDTQYF. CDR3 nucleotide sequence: TGCAGCGCCGAGGGGCGGCCCCTCACAGATACGCAGTATTTT.

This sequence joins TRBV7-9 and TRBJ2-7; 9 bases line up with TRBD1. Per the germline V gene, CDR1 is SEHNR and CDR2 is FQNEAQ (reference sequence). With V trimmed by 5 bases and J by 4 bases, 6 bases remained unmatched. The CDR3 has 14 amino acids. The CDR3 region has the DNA TGTGCCAGCAGCCCGAGGGACAGGGTTTACGAGCAGTACTTC. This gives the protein CASSPRDRVYEQYF.

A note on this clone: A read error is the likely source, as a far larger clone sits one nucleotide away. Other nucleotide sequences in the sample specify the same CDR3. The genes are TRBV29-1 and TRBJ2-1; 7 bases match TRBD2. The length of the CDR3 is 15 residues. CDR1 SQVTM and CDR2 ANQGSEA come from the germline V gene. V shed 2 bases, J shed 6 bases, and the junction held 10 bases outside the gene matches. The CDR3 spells CSVERSGGLINEQFF. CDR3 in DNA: TGCAGCGTTGAACGATCGGGGGGACTGATCAATGAGCAGTTCTTC.

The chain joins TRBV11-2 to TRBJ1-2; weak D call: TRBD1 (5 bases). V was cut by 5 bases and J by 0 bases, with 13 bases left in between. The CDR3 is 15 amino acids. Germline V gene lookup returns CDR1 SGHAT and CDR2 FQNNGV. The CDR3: CASSAADRTNYGYTF. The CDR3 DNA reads TGTGCCAGCAGCGCAGCCGACAGAACTAACTATGGCTACACCTTC.

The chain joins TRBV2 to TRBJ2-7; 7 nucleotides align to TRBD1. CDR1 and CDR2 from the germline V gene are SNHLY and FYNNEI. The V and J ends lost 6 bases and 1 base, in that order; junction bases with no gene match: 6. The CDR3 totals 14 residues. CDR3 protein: CASSRTGASYEQYF. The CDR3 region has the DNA TGTGCCAGCAGCAGGACAGGAGCTTCCTACGAGCAGTACTTC.

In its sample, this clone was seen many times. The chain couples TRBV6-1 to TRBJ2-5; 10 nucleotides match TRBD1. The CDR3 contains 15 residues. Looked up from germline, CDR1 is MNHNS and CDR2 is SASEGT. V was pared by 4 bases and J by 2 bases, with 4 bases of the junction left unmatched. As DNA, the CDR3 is TGTGCCAGCAGTGGAGGACAGGGGGAGCAAGAGACCCAGTACTTC. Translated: CASSGGQGEQETQYF.

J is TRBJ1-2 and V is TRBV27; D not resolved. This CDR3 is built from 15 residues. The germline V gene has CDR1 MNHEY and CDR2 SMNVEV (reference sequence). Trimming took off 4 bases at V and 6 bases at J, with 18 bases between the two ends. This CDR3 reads CASSSDGLGVNGYTF. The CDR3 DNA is TGTGCCAGCAGTTCCGACGGACTTGGTGTCAATGGCTACACCTTC.

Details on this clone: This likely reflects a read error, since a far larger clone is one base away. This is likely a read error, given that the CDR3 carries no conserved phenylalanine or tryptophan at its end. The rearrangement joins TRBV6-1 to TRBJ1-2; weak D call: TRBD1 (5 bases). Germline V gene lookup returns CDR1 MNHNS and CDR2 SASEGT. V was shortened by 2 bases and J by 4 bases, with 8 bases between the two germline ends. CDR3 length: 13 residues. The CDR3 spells CASSEQGIYGYTS. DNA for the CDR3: TGTGCCAGCAGTGAACAGGGTATCTATGGCTACACCTCC.

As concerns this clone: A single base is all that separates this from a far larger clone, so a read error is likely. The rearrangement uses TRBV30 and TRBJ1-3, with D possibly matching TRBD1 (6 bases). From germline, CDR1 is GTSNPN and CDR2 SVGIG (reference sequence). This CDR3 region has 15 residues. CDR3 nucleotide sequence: TGTGCCTGGAGTGCGGACAGACATTCTGGAAGCACCATATATTTT. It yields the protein CAWSADRHSGSTIYF.

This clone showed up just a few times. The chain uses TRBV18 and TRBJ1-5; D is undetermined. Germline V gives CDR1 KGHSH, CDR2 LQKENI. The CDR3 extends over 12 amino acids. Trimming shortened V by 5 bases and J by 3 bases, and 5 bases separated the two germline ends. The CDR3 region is CASSTYNQPQHF. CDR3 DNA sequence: TGTGCCAGCTCAACCTACAATCAGCCCCAGCATTTT. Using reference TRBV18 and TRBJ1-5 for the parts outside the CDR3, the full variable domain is NAGVMQNPRHLVRRRGQEARLRCSPMKGHSHVYWYRQLPEEGLKFMVYLQKENIIDESGMPKERFSAEFPKEGPSILRIQQVVRGDSAAYFCASSTYNQPQHFGDGTRLSIL.

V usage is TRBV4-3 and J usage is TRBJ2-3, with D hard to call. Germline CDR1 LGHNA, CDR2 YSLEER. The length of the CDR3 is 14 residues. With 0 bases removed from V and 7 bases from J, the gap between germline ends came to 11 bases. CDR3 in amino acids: CASSQDTDRNTQYF. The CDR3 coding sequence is TGCGCCAGCAGCCAAGATACGGACCGCAATACGCAGTATTTT.

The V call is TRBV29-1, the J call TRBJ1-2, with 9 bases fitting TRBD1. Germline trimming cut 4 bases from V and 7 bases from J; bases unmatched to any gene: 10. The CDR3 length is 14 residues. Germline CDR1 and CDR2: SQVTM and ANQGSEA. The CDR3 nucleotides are TGCAGCGTTGGTCTTCCGGGACAGGGAGTTGGCTACACCTTC. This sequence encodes CSVGLPGQGVGYTF. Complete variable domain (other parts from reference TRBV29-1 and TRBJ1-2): SAVISQKPSRDICQRGTSLTIQCQVDSQVTMMFWYRQQPGQSLTLIATANQGSEATYESGFVIDKFPISRPNLTFSTLTVSNMSPEDSSIYLCSVGLPGQGVGYTFGSGTRLTVV.

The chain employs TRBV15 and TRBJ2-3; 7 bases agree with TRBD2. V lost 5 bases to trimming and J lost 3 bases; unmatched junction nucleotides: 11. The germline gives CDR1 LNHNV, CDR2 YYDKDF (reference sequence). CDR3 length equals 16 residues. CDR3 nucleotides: TGTGCCACCAGCGTGGGCGGGAGTTTCCTTACAGATACGCAGTATTTT. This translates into CATSVGGSFLTDTQYF.

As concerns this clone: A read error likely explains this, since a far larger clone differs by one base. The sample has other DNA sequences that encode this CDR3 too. CDR3 in amino acids: CASSRTGTGGEQYF. The CDR3 DNA follows: TGTGCCAGCAGTAGAACCGGGACAGGGGGTGAGCAGTACTTC. The rearrangement joins TRBV2 to TRBJ2-5; 11 bases line up with TRBD1. From germline, CDR1 is SNHLY and CDR2 FYNNEI. The CDR3 totals 14 residues. Trimming at V came to 5 bases and at J to 11 bases, leaving 10 bases not matched to a gene.

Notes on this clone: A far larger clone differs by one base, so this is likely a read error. CDR3 sequence reads: CAWSALGGQGANQPQHF. The CDR3 region has the DNA TGTGCCTGGAGTGCCCTCGGGGGACAGGGGGCGAATCAGCCCCAGCATTTT. The rearrangement links TRBV30 to TRBJ1-5, with 12 bases lining up with TRBD1. The CDR3 totals 17 residues. J gave up 4 bases and V 1 base, and 8 bases lay outside the gene matches. In germline, CDR1 is GTSNPN, CDR2 SVGIG (reference sequence).

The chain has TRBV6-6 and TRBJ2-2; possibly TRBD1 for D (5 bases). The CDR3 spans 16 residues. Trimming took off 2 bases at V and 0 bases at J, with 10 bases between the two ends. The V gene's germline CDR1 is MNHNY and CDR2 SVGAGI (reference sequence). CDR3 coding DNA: TGTGCCAGCAGTTACCCTGGCAGGGCGAACACCGGGGAGCTGTTTTTT. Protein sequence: CASSYPGRANTGELFF.

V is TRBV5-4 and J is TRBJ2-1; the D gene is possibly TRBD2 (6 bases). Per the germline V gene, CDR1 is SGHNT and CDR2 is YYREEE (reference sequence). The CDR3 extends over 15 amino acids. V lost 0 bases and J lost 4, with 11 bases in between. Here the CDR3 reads CASSLAAGIYNEQFF. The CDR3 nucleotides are TGTGCCAGCAGCTTGGCTGCGGGAATATACAATGAGCAGTTCTTC.

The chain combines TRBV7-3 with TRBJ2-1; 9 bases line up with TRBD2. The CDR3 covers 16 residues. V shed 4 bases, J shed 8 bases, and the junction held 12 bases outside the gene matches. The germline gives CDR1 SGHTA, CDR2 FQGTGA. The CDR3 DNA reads TGTGCCAGCAGCTCAAGACTGATAGCGGGAGAGGATGAGCAGTTCTTC. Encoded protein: CASSSRLIAGEDEQFF. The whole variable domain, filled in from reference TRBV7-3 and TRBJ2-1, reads GAGVSQTPSNKVTEKGKYVELRCDPISGHTALYWYRQSLGQGPEFLIYFQGTGAADDSGLPNDRFFAVRPEGSVSTLKIQRTERGDSAVYLCASSSRLIAGEDEQFFGPGTRLTVL.

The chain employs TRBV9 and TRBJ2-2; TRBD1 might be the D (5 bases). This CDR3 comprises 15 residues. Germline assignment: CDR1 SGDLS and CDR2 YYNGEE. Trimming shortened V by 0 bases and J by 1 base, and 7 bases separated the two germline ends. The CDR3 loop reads CASSVDTGNTGELFF. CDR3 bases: TGTGCCAGCAGCGTAGATACAGGGAACACCGGGGAGCTGTTTTTT.

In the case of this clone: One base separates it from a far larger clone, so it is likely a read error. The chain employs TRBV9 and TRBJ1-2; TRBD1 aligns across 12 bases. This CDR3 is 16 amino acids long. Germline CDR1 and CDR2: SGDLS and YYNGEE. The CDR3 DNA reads TGTGCCCGCAGCGTAGGGGGACAGGGGGCTACGGGTGGCTACACCTTC. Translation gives CARSVGGQGATGGYTF.

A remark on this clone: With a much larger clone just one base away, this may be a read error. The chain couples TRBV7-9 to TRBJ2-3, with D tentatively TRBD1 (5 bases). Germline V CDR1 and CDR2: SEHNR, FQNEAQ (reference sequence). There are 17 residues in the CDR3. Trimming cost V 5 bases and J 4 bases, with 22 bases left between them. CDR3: CASSAVMLPWGADTQYF. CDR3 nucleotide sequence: TGTGCCAGCAGCGCCGTGATGCTGCCGTGGGGCGCAGATACGCAGTATTTT.

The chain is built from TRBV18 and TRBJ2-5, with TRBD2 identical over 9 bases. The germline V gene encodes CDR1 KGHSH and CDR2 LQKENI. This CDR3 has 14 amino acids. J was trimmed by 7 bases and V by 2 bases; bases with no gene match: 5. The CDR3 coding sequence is TGTGCCAGCTCACCATCTAGCGGGAAGTTGACCCAGTACTTC. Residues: CASSPSSGKLTQYF.

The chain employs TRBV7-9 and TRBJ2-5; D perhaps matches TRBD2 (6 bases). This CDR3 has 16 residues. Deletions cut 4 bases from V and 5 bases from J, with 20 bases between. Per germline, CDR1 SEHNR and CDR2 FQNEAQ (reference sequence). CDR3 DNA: TGTGCCAGCAGCTCTGGAGGGGACCCCGGTAGGGAGACCCAGTACTTC. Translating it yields CASSSGGDPGRETQYF.

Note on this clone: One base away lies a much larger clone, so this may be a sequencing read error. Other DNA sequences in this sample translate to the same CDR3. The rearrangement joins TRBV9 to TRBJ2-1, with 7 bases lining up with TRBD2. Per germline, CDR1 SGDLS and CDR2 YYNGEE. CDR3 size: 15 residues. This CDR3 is CASSAAGAPNNEQFF. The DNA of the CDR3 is TGTGCAAGCAGCGCCGCGGGAGCGCCCAACAATGAGCAGTTCTTC.

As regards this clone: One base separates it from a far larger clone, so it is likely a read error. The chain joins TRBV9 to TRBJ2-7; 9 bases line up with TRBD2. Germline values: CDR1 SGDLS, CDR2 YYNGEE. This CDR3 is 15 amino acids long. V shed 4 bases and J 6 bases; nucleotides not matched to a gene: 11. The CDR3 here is CASSQVGPAGGEQYF. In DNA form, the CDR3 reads TGTGCCAGCAGCCAAGTGGGACCAGCGGGGGGCGAGCAGTACTTC. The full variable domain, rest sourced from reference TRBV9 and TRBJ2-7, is DSGVTQTPKHLITATGQRVTLRCSPRSGDLSVYWYQQSLDQGLQFLIQYYNGEERAKGNILERFSAQQFPDLHSELNLSSLELGDSALYFCASSQVGPAGGEQYFGPGTRLTVT.

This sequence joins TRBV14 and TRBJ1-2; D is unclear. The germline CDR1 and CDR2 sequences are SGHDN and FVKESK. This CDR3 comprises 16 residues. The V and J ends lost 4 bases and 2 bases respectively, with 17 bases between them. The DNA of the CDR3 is TGTGCCAGCAGCCGTCGTAGACTCGGAGGGAACTATGGCTACACCTTC. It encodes CASSRRRLGGNYGYTF.